This T cell receptor (beta chain) was profiled in a study of graft-versus-host responses after intestinal transplantation. Study-wide context: Transplants were multivisceral, liver-intestinal, or isolated intestinal.

Concerning this clone itself: Its antigen is undetermined.

This table comes from immunoSEQ multiplex PCR, and its TCRdb copy is limited to in-frame clones, with some not included. The sample carries approximately 92,000 clones, over 80% recorded once. This CDR3 is built from 14 residues. V lost 7 bases, J lost 5 bases, and 14 bases lay in between. Germline V CDR1 and CDR2: SEHNR, FQNEAQ (reference sequence). This TCR derives from a human donor who received an intestinal transplant. The chain joins TRBV7-9 to TRBJ1-4, with D perhaps TRBD1 (5 bases). This specimen consisted of unstimulated CD8+ T cells sorted from spleen or lymph node cells, obtained before intestinal transplant. The CDR3 sequence: CASTPGGRNEKLFF. The CDR3 region has the DNA TGTGCCAGCACCCCTGGGGGTCGGAATGAAAAACTGTTTTTT.